One sample yielded the 21 T cell receptor beta chains listed below, sequenced in a study of response to subunit inactivated influenza vaccine. TCRdb re-analysed the RT-PCR reads in MiXCR, keeping a single row per CDR3 protein. The sample shows 250,000 to 350,000 distinct CDR3 sequences, over 20% of them seen only once. The source was PBMCs from blood, collected about 20 months after vaccination. These receptors all come from a man in his fifties or sixties who received an inactivated influenza vaccine.

The V gene is TRBV6-1, the J gene TRBJ1-2, with unresolved D. The CDR3 totals 14 residues. Trimming took off 6 bases at V and 5 bases at J, with 16 bases between the two ends. Germline-derived CDR1 and CDR2 are MNHNS and SASEGT. Written as DNA, the CDR3 is TGTGCCAGCAGCCCGACCGCCCGGTTGTATGGCTACACCTTC. This codes for CASSPTARLYGYTF.

This clonotype was observed a handful of times. J is TRBJ1-5 and V is TRBV30, with TRBD1 identical over 7 bases. The CDR3 covers 14 residues. Germline loops: CDR1 GTSNPN, CDR2 SVGIG (reference sequence). Unmatched junction bases numbered 4, after V lost 0 bases and J lost 5 bases. The DNA for the CDR3 is TGTGCCTGGAGTGTACGGAGGGGGCATCAGCCCCAGCATTTT. Translation: CAWSVRRGHQPQHF. Variable domain in full (rest from reference TRBV30 and TRBJ1-5): SQTIHQWPATLVQPVGSPLSLECTVEGTSNPNLYWYRQAAGRGLQLLFYSVGIGQISSEVPQNLSASRPQDRQFILSSKKLLLSDSGFYLCAWSVRRGHQPQHFGDGTRLSIL.

This chain connects TRBV27 to TRBJ2-1; D possibly corresponds to TRBD1 (6 bases). This CDR3 is 14 amino acids long. In germline, CDR1 is MNHEY, CDR2 SMNVEV (reference sequence). Deletions cut 0 bases from V and 6 bases from J, with 9 bases between. CDR3 nucleotide sequence: TGTGCCAGCAGTTTATCCACAGGGCGCAATGAGCAGTTCTTC. Residues: CASSLSTGRNEQFF.

This clonotype was seen only a few times. The chain couples TRBV7-2 to TRBJ1-5; D possibly corresponds to TRBD1 (5 bases). Trimming left V 2 bases short and J 7 bases short, with 12 bases between. Germline V CDR1 and CDR2: SGHTA, FQGNSA. There are 14 residues in the CDR3. In DNA, the CDR3 is TGTGCCAGCAGCTTATGGGGGGTTGGGCAGCCCCAGCATTTT. This translates into CASSLWGVGQPQHF.

This clonotype has more than one count but fewer than ten. The V and J genes are TRBV6-1 and TRBJ2-7; 7 bases align to TRBD1. Trimming took 6 bases from V and 3 from J; bases not matched to a gene: 11. This CDR3 contains 15 residues. The germline gives CDR1 MNHNS, CDR2 SASEGT. CDR3 region: CASSEGLDRNYEQYF. CDR3 in DNA: TGTGCCAGCAGCGAGGGCTTGGACAGGAACTACGAGCAGTACTTC.

This clonotype has just a few counts. V usage is TRBV7-2 and J usage is TRBJ1-2; D gene uncertain. This CDR3 has 12 amino acids. From germline, CDR1 is SGHTA and CDR2 FQGNSA. Trimming took 4 bases from V and 3 from J, leaving 6 bases between them. CDR3 region: CASSSLDYGYTF. The CDR3 DNA follows: TGTGCCAGCAGCTCTTTAGACTATGGCTACACCTTC.

This clonotype was found once. The chain links TRBV29-1 to TRBJ2-3, with D possibly TRBD1 on 5 matching bases. Trimming cost V 7 bases and J 2 bases, with 28 bases left between them. CDR1 SQVTM and CDR2 ANQGSEA come from the germline V gene. The CDR3 is 18 residues long. CDR3 coding DNA: TGCAGCGACCCGTCTTGGGGCGTCTTGGTTGGCGACACAGATACGCAGTATTTT. It codes for CSDPSWGVLVGDTDTQYF.

There are a few counts of this clonotype. The rearrangement links TRBV7-9 to TRBJ1-2; D unresolved. Between the trimmed V and J ends, which lost 2 bases and 4 bases, there was a span of 11 bases. Per germline, CDR1 SEHNR and CDR2 FQNEAQ (reference sequence). The CDR3 is made up of 14 amino acids. The chain's CDR3 is CASSLQLGSYGYTF. DNA of the CDR3: TGTGCCAGCAGCTTACAGCTCGGGTCCTATGGCTACACCTTC.

V is TRBV9 and J is TRBJ1-5; D is uncertain. V gave up 0 bases and J gave up 7 bases, with 8 bases separating them. Germline values: CDR1 SGDLS, CDR2 YYNGEE. The CDR3 sequence is 13 residues long. This CDR3 is CASSVDVLQPQHF. CDR3 DNA sequence: TGTGCCAGCAGCGTAGACGTCCTCCAGCCCCAGCATTTT.

CDR3 nucleotides: TGTGCCAGCAGTGCCGGACAGGGGGCGATCTACGAGCAGTACTTC. This sequence encodes CASSAGQGAIYEQYF. The chain combines TRBV25-1 with TRBJ2-7; TRBD1 agrees at 11 bases. With 4 bases clipped from V and 3 bases from J, the junction kept 5 bases outside the gene matches. Germline CDR1 MGHDK, CDR2 SYGVNS. There are 15 residues in the CDR3.

V gene TRBV3-1 combines with J gene TRBJ2-2, with 9 bases aligning to TRBD2. J gave up 7 bases and V 2 bases, and 5 bases lay outside the gene matches. Germline V gives CDR1 LGHDT, CDR2 YNNKEL (reference sequence). The CDR3 has 15 residues. This chain's CDR3 is CASSQQRGVYGELFF. CDR3 sequence (DNA): TGTGCCAGCAGCCAACAGCGGGGGGTATACGGGGAGCTGTTTTTT.

This clonotype was counted a few times. V gene TRBV4-1 combines with J gene TRBJ1-1; D is uncertain. The V end lost 0 bases, the J end lost 0 bases, and 8 bases lay between the germline ends. Germline lookup yields CDR1 MGHRA and CDR2 YSYEKL. CDR3 length: 15 residues. The CDR3 here is CASSQDSRMNTEAFF. The CDR3 DNA reads TGCGCCAGCAGCCAAGACAGTCGCATGAACACTGAAGCTTTCTTT.

In this sample, this clonotype turned up many times. The chain joins TRBV5-1 to TRBJ2-2; D uncertain. Germline loops: CDR1 SGHRS, CDR2 YFSETQ. This CDR3 has 14 residues. V was cut by 4 bases and J by 2 bases, with 9 bases left in between. CDR3 DNA sequence: TGCGCCAGCAGCCGTGGCCCCAACACCGGGGAGCTGTTTTTT. Its translation: CASSRGPNTGELFF.

The chain uses TRBV15 and TRBJ2-5; D is undetermined. The CDR3 loop spans 16 amino acids. V was shortened by 0 bases and J by 2 bases, with 13 bases between the two germline ends. The germline gives CDR1 LNHNV, CDR2 YYDKDF (reference sequence). The CDR3 DNA reads TGTGCCACCAGCAGAGATAAAGGGTTAACACAAGAGACCCAGTACTTC. Its translation: CATSRDKGLTQETQYF.

V is TRBV7-9 and J is TRBJ2-2; 8 nucleotides line up with TRBD2. Trimming cost V 5 bases and J 6 bases; bases outside gene matches: 8. This CDR3 is 15 amino acids long. Per germline, CDR1 SEHNR and CDR2 FQNEAQ (reference sequence). Written as DNA, the CDR3 is TGTGCCAGCAGCCGTCCCGGGACTAGTTCCGGGGAGCTGTTTTTT. Amino acids: CASSRPGTSSGELFF.

The chain uses TRBV6-5 and TRBJ1-2; 9 bases match TRBD1. CDR1 is MNHEY and CDR2 is SVGAGI in the germline V gene. The CDR3 runs to 15 residues. V shed 0 bases and J 7 bases; nucleotides not matched to a gene: 6. CDR3 in DNA: TGTGCCAGCAGTTACTCGGGGACAGGGAGCCGTGGCTACACCTTC. It is translated as CASSYSGTGSRGYTF.

The V gene is TRBV7-2, the J gene TRBJ1-5; a weak D match, TRBD1 (5 bases). Germline V gives CDR1 SGHTA, CDR2 FQGNSA. Between the trimmed V and J ends, which lost 5 bases and 1 base, there was a span of 12 bases. The CDR3 runs 15 residues. CDR3 coding DNA: TGTGCCAGCAGCCCCTACCGGGACAGCAATCAGCCCCAGCATTTT. Amino acid sequence: CASSPYRDSNQPQHF. Full variable domain (remainder filled in from reference TRBV7-2 and TRBJ1-5): GAGVSQSPSNKVTEKGKDVELRCDPISGHTALYWYRQSLGQGLEFLIYFQGNSAPDKSGLPSDRFSAERTGGSVSTLTIQRTQQEDSAVYLCASSPYRDSNQPQHFGDGTRLSIL.

This clonotype was found a few times. The chain carries TRBV6-5 and TRBJ2-5; D possibly corresponds to TRBD2 (6 bases). This CDR3 is 15 amino acids long. With 0 bases removed from V and 4 bases from J, the gap between germline ends came to 12 bases. From germline, CDR1 is MNHEY and CDR2 SVGAGI. CDR3 amino acids: CASSYSGTGVETQYF. DNA for the CDR3: TGTGCCAGCAGTTACTCCGGGACGGGAGTAGAGACCCAGTACTTC.

This clonotype has a handful of counts. CDR3 amino acids: CASSQDPTRYSYNSPLHF. CDR3 bases: TGCGCCAGCAGCCAAGACCCAACGAGATACTCCTATAATTCACCCCTCCACTTT. The chain uses TRBV4-3 and TRBJ1-6; D remains unclear. The V gene lost 0 bases and the J gene lost 0 bases, with 12 bases spanning the gap. The CDR3 is made up of 18 amino acids. CDR1 and CDR2 (germline): LGHNA, YSLEER.

The sample holds a few counts of this clonotype. The chain carries TRBV20-1 and TRBJ1-5; no clear D gene. Germline V gene data show CDR1 as DFQATT and CDR2 as SNEGSKA (reference sequence). The CDR3 loop spans 11 amino acids. V shed 0 bases and J shed 12 bases, with 9 bases lying between them. CDR3 sequence: CSARDPSRQHF. Here the CDR3 DNA reads TGCAGTGCTAGAGATCCGTCCCGCCAGCATTTT.

V and J are TRBV20-1 and TRBJ2-3, with 9 nucleotides matching TRBD2. CDR3 length: 18 amino acids. Looked up from germline, CDR1 is DFQATT and CDR2 is SNEGSKA (reference sequence). The trim removed 1 base at V and 3 bases at J, leaving 14 bases unmatched. CDR3 DNA: TGCAGTGCTAGAGCCGTCCCAGGGGCGGGAGGGCAGACAGATACGCAGTATTTT. It specifies CSARAVPGAGGQTDTQYF.